Listed below are T cell receptor beta chains from one sample, sequenced in a study of CD8+ T cells in alopecia areata. Assay used: immunoSEQ multiplex PCR; TCRdb lists only in-frame clones, some missing. The sample has approximately 140,000 clones, roughly 82% seen once; the top ten hold 20% to 25%. Sample: CD8+ T cells sorted from blood, taken at week 4, from a patient treated with tofacitinib. All receptors derive from a human donor with alopecia areata. The CDR3 runs from the conserved cysteine through the conserved F or W. Where a row states a size, it is once, few, many or the class of an expanded clone; other rows omit it.

clone_size	v_call	j_call	cdr3_aa
.	TRBV7-8	TRBJ2-5	CASSLVLYQETQYF
.	TRBV7-9	TRBJ1-1	CASSLQVNTEAFF
once	TRBV5-4	TRBJ1-2	CASSLATSSYNYGYTF
.	TRBV2	TRBJ2-7	CAIQVSYEQYF
.	TRBV6-5	TRBJ2-7	CASSYRPFGEQYF
.	TRBV6-5	TRBJ1-1	CASSYTGQGYTEAFF
once	TRBV6-5	TRBJ1-5	CASRGQGGGQPQHF
.	TRBV2	TRBJ2-4	CASSDGRQTLNIQYF
.	TRBV2	TRBJ2-1	CASRLAVSSYNEQFF
.	TRBV7-2	TRBJ2-3	CASSLVAGGLTDTQYF
few	TRBV11-1	TRBJ2-7	CASSLDTSYEQYF
.	TRBV4-3	TRBJ1-1	CASSQGYRVQDEAFF
.	TRBV10-3	TRBJ2-7	CAISTTGTYEQYF
.	TRBV5-1	TRBJ1-1	CASSHRETFF
.	TRBV6-1	TRBJ2-5	CASRVGGGWQETQYF
few	TRBV29-1	TRBJ2-5	CSVDRAARGQETQYF
.	TRBV4-3	TRBJ2-7	CASSQGLTGGPYEQYF
.	TRBV5-1	TRBJ2-1	CASSLNDYGYNEQFF
.	TRBV5-6	TRBJ2-2	CASSPPPGVGELFF
.	TRBV6-5	TRBJ2-3	CASSYLAGRTDTQYF
few	TRBV19	TRBJ2-7	CASSMGDRTYEQYF
.	TRBV5-5	TRBJ1-1	CASSLYVDRPLNTEAFF
once	TRBV25-1	TRBJ2-3	CASSEFVSSTDTQYF
.	TRBV4-1	TRBJ2-3	CASSQDQDTQYF
.	TRBV7-9	TRBJ1-2	CASSLGVIGEYGYTF
.	TRBV7-9	TRBJ2-1	CASSPRSGSYNEQFF
.	TRBV7-8	TRBJ2-7	CASSLKRAQGRHEQYF
.	TRBV6-5	TRBJ2-7	CASSLGTESYEQYF
.	TRBV4-2	TRBJ1-6	CASSTTGSVTPLHF
once	TRBV7-2	TRBJ2-3	CASSLSGSSGGTDTQYF
.	TRBV7-9	TRBJ2-3	CASSRDLDTQYF
.	TRBV29-1	.	CSVGQASPLYEQYF
.	TRBV27	TRBJ1-2	CASSQGETHPYGYTF
.	TRBV10-3	TRBJ2-5	CAISESGLAGVEEETQYF
.	TRBV30	TRBJ2-1	CAWSDSGTGDTYNEQFF
.	TRBV4-2	TRBJ2-7	CASSQEAQGPAYEQYF
.	TRBV7-8	TRBJ1-5	CASSPKIRQISNQPQHF
.	TRBV19	TRBJ2-7	CASSISRGTGHEQYF
.	TRBV6-6	TRBJ1-5	CASTHGGPGQPQHF
.	TRBV4-1	TRBJ2-7	CASSQVNRDHEQYF
once	TRBV4-1	TRBJ2-5	CASSQEGLEETQYF
few	TRBV4-3	TRBJ1-2	CASSQDRTGNYGYTF
.	TRBV7-2	TRBJ1-1	CASSLAGRVTEAFF
.	TRBV5-1	TRBJ1-1	CASRGTNTEAFF
.	TRBV29-1	TRBJ2-5	CSVDGTSGGPGETQYF
once	TRBV27	TRBJ2-1	CASSFYSGSYNEQFF
.	TRBV5-1	TRBJ2-7	CASSLESATPLVWQYF
.	TRBV9	TRBJ2-1	CASSVESGGPLRYNEQFF
.	TRBV6-5	TRBJ2-3	CASSFPRFSGTDTQYF
.	TRBV11-2	TRBJ2-7	CASSPASYEQYF
few	TRBV7-2	TRBJ2-5	CASSLFRGAQETQYF
.	TRBV4-2	TRBJ2-6	CASSQRNSGANVLTF
.	TRBV19	TRBJ2-1	CASRDLEGGRYNEQFF
.	TRBV4-1	TRBJ2-7	CASSQGGGDSYEQYF
.	TRBV7-9	TRBJ2-5	CASRTPGLEETQYF
.	TRBV27	TRBJ2-1	CASSSRGGTYNEQFF
medium-sized	TRBV7-9	TRBJ2-1	CASSSVLATTSYNEQFF